This T cell receptor (beta chain) comes out of a study of spatial heterogeneity in lung cancer. Turning to the study itself: Every unique TCR and UMI combination, on average, appeared more than ten times in raw reads. Points from the study as a whole: Tumoral mutation counts were tracked by counts of expanded intratumoral alpha and beta TCRs.

This clonotype is medium-sized. Its antigen is not known. The library was built for alpha chains, so this beta chain is an off-target read and its size means little. Time point: sample taken at primary tumor resection. Samples were donated by 72 untreated early-stage non-small cell lung cancer patients. The V and J ends lost 3 bases and 7 bases respectively, with 12 bases between them. The CDR3 is made up of 14 amino acids. TCRdb fed the 5' RACE reads into MiXCR, producing one record per CDR3 protein. The table includes about 6,900 distinct CDR3 sequences, around 13% detected once. This TCR derives from a male donor with early-stage non-small cell lung cancer. Sequences were derived from lung tumor tissue, sampled at surgery. This chain connects TRBV12-3 or TRBV12-4 to TRBJ2-2; TRBD2 is a possible D gene (7 bases). CDR3 loop: CASSLGGRHGELFF. CDR3 in DNA: TGTGCCAGCAGTTTGGGGGGGCGGCACGGGGAGCTGTTTTTT.